The present T cell receptor (beta chain) was sequenced within a study of blood T cell repertoires in COVID-19. This clone was seen a few times. Assay: immunoSEQ multiplex PCR; the TCRdb copy retains only in-frame clones and omits some. This table has 35,000 to 50,000 clones, 80% to 90% appearing once. Germline CDR1 reads MGHRA; CDR2 reads YSYEKL. This CDR3 is built from 16 residues. V lost 0 bases, J lost 4 bases, and 13 bases lay in between. This sequence originates from a woman aged 40 to 50 with acute or convalescent COVID-19. Material: peripheral blood. The V gene is TRBV4-1, the J gene TRBJ1-5; D may be TRBD1 (6 bases). The CDR3 nucleotides are TGCGCCAGCAGCCAAGACGACGGGACACCGAATCAGCCCCAGCATTTT. Translating it yields CASSQDDGTPNQPQHF.